This T cell receptor (beta chain) was sequenced for a study of T cell responses to AZD1222 COVID-19 vaccine. Study as a whole: Second-dose groups at about 4 or about 12 weeks were pooled. General study results and limits: Only after the peak T cell response were repertoires sampled. CD4 TCRs covered the whole spike, strongest at regions 160-218 and 743-854.

V was clipped by 5 bases and J by 4 bases, with 11 bases between them. The CDR3 is made up of 13 amino acids. The germline CDR1 and CDR2 sequences are MNHEY and SMNVEV (reference sequence). As regards this clone: The antigen remains undetermined.

Some clones are missing from TCRdb's copy, which holds only in-frame ones; the method was immunoSEQ multiplex PCR. The table has roughly 93,000 clones, 80% to 90% seen once. Sequences were derived from peripheral blood, sampled on day 0 of AZD1222 vaccination. The chain has TRBV27 and TRBJ1-2; a weak D match, TRBD1 (6 bases). The sequence was collected from an adult in good health. CDR3 residues: CASSPGGGYGYTF. CDR3 nucleotides: TGTGCCAGCAGTCCGGGAGGGGGCTATGGCTACACCTTC.